This is a list of T cell receptor beta chains from one sample in a study of Ad26.COV2.S vaccination and SARS-CoV-2 variants. The assay was immunoSEQ multiplex PCR, and TCRdb's table has in-frame clones only and misses some. Of around 450,000 clones listed, roughly 87% are singletons. Sequences were derived from peripheral blood, sampled in a trial of Ad26.COV2.S vaccine versus placebo. These receptors were taken from a person aged 18-60 years who received the Ad26.COV2.S COVID-19 vaccine or a placebo. Both conserved end residues are part of each CDR3. D genes are given only for firm matches. Only part of the rows carry a size: once, few, many, or a class if the clone is expanded.

>.|TRBV3-1/TRBV3-2|TRBJ1-1|.
CASSHVLGGYGTEAFF
TGTGCCAGCAGCCATGTCCTGGGGGGATATGGCACTGAAGCTTTCTTT
>once|TRBV28|TRBJ2-3|.
CASSLGLIDTQYF
TGTGCCAGCAGCCTTGGGTTGATAGATACGCAGTATTTT
>.|TRBV5-6|TRBJ1-1|TRBD1
CASSPTGLGQGNPNTEAFF
TGTGCCAGCAGCCCCACGGGATTGGGACAGGGGAATCCGAACACTGAAGCTTTCTTT
>.|TRBV5-1|TRBJ2-2|TRBD2
CASSSSGSPTGELFF
TGCGCCAGCAGCTCTAGCGGGAGCCCCACCGGGGAGCTGTTTTTT
>few|TRBV24-1|TRBJ1-1|.
CATRAAGQNTEAFF
TGTGCCACCAGGGCGGCAGGGCAGAACACTGAAGCTTTCTTT
>.|TRBV10-3|TRBJ2-5|TRBD2
CAISESTGTSRQETQYF
TGTGCCATCAGTGAGTCGACTGGGACTAGCCGCCAAGAGACCCAGTACTTC
>.|TRBV24-1|TRBJ2-7|.
CATSDRAGTAKQYF
TGTGCCACCAGTGATCGGGCCGGGACCGCCAAGCAGTACTTC
>few|TRBV7-2|TRBJ2-2|.
CASSAAIRRELFF
TGTGCCAGCAGCGCCGCTATTAGGAGGGAGCTGTTTTTT
>once|TRBV9|TRBJ2-7|TRBD2
CASSVEIGRAEQYF
TGTGCCAGCAGCGTAGAGATCGGGAGGGCCGAGCAGTACTTC
>many|TRBV7-6|TRBJ2-2|.
CASSLPVVGELFF
TGTGCCAGCAGCTTACCCGTAGTAGGGGAGCTGTTTTTT
>.|TRBV4-1|TRBJ1-5|.
CASSQGTVNQPQHF
TGCGCCAGCAGCCAAGGCACCGTCAATCAGCCCCAGCATTTT
>.|TRBV15|TRBJ1-3|TRBD1
CATSGTGEHFGNTIYF
TGTGCCACCAGCGGGACAGGGGAGCACTTTGGAAACACCATATATTTT
>.|TRBV9|TRBJ2-1|TRBD2
CASSVAGGLAGEEQFF
TGTGCCAGCAGCGTAGCTGGAGGACTAGCGGGAGAAGAGCAGTTCTTC
>.|TRBV6-5|TRBJ1-5|TRBD1
CASSPRTGNNQPQHF
TGTGCCAGCAGTCCCCGGACAGGCAACAATCAGCCCCAGCATTTT
>once|TRBV5-1|TRBJ2-2|TRBD1
CASSHGTGGTGELFF
TGCGCCAGCAGCCATGGGACAGGAGGAACCGGGGAGCTGTTTTTT
>.|TRBV7-9|TRBJ2-2|.
CASSPDALAGELFF
TGTGCCAGCAGCCCGGACGCCTTAGCCGGGGAGCTGTTTTTT
>.|TRBV7-9|TRBJ1-2|TRBD1
CASSPGTGNHYGYTF
TGTGCCAGCAGCCCCGGGACAGGGAACCACTATGGCTACACCTTC
>.|TRBV16|TRBJ2-7|.
CASSQSLLARSYEQYF
TGTGCCAGCAGCCAATCTTTGCTAGCGAGATCCTACGAGCAGTACTTC
>.|TRBV6-1|TRBJ2-2|TRBD1
CASSERTGVDTGELFF
TGTGCCAGCAGTGAAAGGACAGGGGTAGACACCGGGGAGCTGTTTTTT
>.|TRBV19|TRBJ2-5|TRBD2
CASSIGGREETQYF
TGTGCCAGTAGTATAGGTGGGAGGGAAGAGACCCAGTACTTC
>.|TRBV7-2|TRBJ1-6|.
CASSLGRGSSPLHF
TGTGCCAGCAGCTTAGGTAGGGGGTCGTCACCCCTCCACTTT
>.|TRBV7-2|TRBJ2-5|.
CASSLWLQETQYF
TGTGCCAGCAGCTTATGGCTTCAAGAGACCCAGTACTTC
>.|TRBV5-6|TRBJ2-7|.
CASSDYWMGEQYF
TGTGCCAGCAGCGACTACTGGATGGGGGAGCAGTACTTC
>.|TRBV28|TRBJ2-4|TRBD2
CASSPSGRDKNIQYF
TGTGCCAGCAGTCCCTCGGGGAGGGACAAAAACATTCAGTACTTC
>.|TRBV7-2|TRBJ2-7|.
CASTPRGTSGEQYF
TGTGCCAGCACCCCCCGGGGGACCTCGGGCGAGCAGTACTTC
>.|TRBV11-3|TRBJ2-1|TRBD2
CASSSRTSRSYNEQFF
TGTGCCAGCAGCTCACGGACTAGCCGCTCCTACAATGAGCAGTTCTTC
>.|TRBV3-1/TRBV3-2|TRBJ2-3|TRBD2
CASSSRLAATDTQYF
TGTGCCAGCAGCTCCCGACTAGCGGCCACAGATACGCAGTATTTT
>.|TRBV20-1|TRBJ2-2|.
CSASTGTPTGELFF
TGCAGTGCTAGTACTGGGACACCCACCGGGGAGCTGTTTTTT
>.|TRBV3-1/TRBV3-2|TRBJ2-5|.
CASSPTGPEETQYF
TGTGCCAGCAGCCCGACTGGACCGGAGGAGACCCAGTACTTC
>.|TRBV6-4|TRBJ2-1|TRBD2
CASSERLAGAGSGEQFF
TGTGCCAGCAGTGAGCGCCTAGCGGGGGCCGGATCAGGGGAGCAGTTCTTC
>.|TRBV11-2|TRBJ1-1|TRBD1
CASSWGIRQGSEAFF
TGTGCCAGCAGCTGGGGAATCCGACAGGGCTCTGAAGCTTTCTTT
>.|TRBV18|TRBJ2-1|TRBD2
CASSRASGRGAYNEQFF
TGTGCCAGCTCACGGGCTAGCGGGAGAGGTGCCTACAATGAGCAGTTCTTC
>.|TRBV19|TRBJ1-2|.
CASSMGQGSYTF
TGTGCCAGTAGTATGGGGCAGGGGAGCTACACCTTC
>.|TRBV28|TRBJ2-7|.
CASSLVVPGEQYF
TGTGCCAGCAGTTTAGTAGTCCCGGGAGAGCAGTACTTC
>few|TRBV4-1|TRBJ2-7|.
CASSRDHEQYF
TGCGCCAGCAGCCGGGATCACGAGCAGTACTTC
>.|TRBV6-5|TRBJ2-3|TRBD2
CASSQGLARGDTQYF
TGTGCCAGCAGTCAGGGACTAGCTAGGGGGGATACGCAGTATTTT
>.|TRBV14|TRBJ1-2|.
CASSPTPAGAGGGYTF
TGTGCCAGCAGCCCCACACCGGCAGGGGCTGGGGGGGGCTACACCTTC
>.|TRBV30|TRBJ2-7|TRBD2
CAWSIAGGLTYEQYF
TGTGCCTGGAGTATTGCGGGAGGGTTAACCTACGAGCAGTACTTC
>.|TRBV4-3|TRBJ1-2|TRBD1
CASSQLIKRRAGGAYGYTF
TGCGCCAGCAGCCAACTTATCAAACGACGGGCAGGGGGGGCCTATGGCTACACCTTC
>.|TRBV4-3|TRBJ1-6|.
CASSQVGGSPLHF
TGCGCCAGCAGCCAAGTAGGGGGTTCACCCCTCCACTTT
>.|TRBV14|TRBJ2-1|.
CASSQDLAFYNEQFF
TGTGCCAGCAGCCAAGATCTAGCTTTCTATAATGAGCAGTTCTTC
>.|TRBV7-9|TRBJ2-5|.
CASSLGSSPVGETQYF
TGTGCCAGCAGCTTAGGGTCATCGCCGGTCGGGGAGACCCAGTACTTC
>.|TRBV30|TRBJ2-7|.
CAWSVDSYEQYF
TGTGCCTGGAGTGTCGACTCCTACGAGCAGTACTTC
>many|TRBV7-2|TRBJ1-6|.
CASSPALGGSDSPLHF
TGTGCCAGCAGCCCGGCGTTGGGAGGGTCAGACTCACCCCTCCACTTT
>once|TRBV30|TRBJ1-3|.
CAWSQGHQHSGNTIYF
TGTGCCTGGAGCCAGGGACACCAACACTCTGGAAACACCATATATTTT
>.|TRBV5-4|TRBJ2-3|TRBD2
CASSSRTSGRVTDTQYF
TGTGCCAGCAGCTCCCGGACTAGCGGGAGGGTCACAGATACGCAGTATTTT
>.|TRBV27|TRBJ1-6|TRBD1
CASSIRDSFRNSPLHF
TGTGCCAGCAGTATCCGGGACAGCTTCCGCAATTCACCCCTCCACTTT